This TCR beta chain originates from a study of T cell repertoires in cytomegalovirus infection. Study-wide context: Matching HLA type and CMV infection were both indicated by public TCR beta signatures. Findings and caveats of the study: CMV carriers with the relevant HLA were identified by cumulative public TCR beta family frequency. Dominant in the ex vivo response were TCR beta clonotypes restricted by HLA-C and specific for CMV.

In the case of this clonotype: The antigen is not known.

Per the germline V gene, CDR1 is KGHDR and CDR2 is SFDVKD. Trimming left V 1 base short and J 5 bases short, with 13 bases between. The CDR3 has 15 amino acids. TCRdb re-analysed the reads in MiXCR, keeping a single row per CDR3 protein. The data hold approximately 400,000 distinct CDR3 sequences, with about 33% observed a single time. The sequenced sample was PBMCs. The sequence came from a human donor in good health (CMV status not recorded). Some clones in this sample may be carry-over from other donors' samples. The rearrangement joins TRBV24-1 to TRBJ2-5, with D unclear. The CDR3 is CATSDFTFSGETQYF. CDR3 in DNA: TGTGCCACCAGTGATTTCACCTTCTCCGGGGAGACCCAGTACTTC.